Presented here are 19 T cell receptor beta chains from one specimen sequenced in a study of T cells in Graves' hyperthyroidism and ophthalmopathy. TCR beta CDR3 regions were amplified from RNA transcripts. A first-round RT-PCR of the TCR CDR3 used the HTBI primer set. MiXCR was run by TCRdb on the multiplex PCR reads, yielding one entry per CDR3 protein. Of 160,000 or so distinct CDR3 sequences in the sample, less than 10% were seen once. The sample was blood. Receptors were obtained from a woman younger than 30 with Graves' hyperthyroidism that later progressed to Graves' ophthalmopathy.

The V call is TRBV5-1, the J call TRBJ2-1; tentatively, D is TRBD1 (6 bases). Germline values: CDR1 SGHRS, CDR2 YFSETQ. The V end was cut by 6 bases, the J end by 8 bases, with 21 bases between. CDR3 length: 15 residues. The CDR3 DNA sequence: TGCGCCAGCACCATTCGGACAGAGTTTCGGTATGAGCAGTTCTTC. Translating gives CASTIRTEFRYEQFF.

V usage is TRBV12-3 or TRBV12-4 and J usage is TRBJ2-1; TRBD2 aligns across 12 bases. There are 15 residues in the CDR3. J was trimmed by 8 bases and V by 5 bases; bases with no gene match: 7. CDR3 sequence reads: CASSQTSGGIYEQFF. Written as DNA, the CDR3 is TGTGCCAGCAGTCAGACTAGCGGGGGCATCTATGAGCAGTTCTTC.

The table lists this clonotype with many counts. The V gene is TRBV6-5, the J gene TRBJ2-7; D perhaps matches TRBD2 (5 bases). The CDR3 contains 12 residues. Germline assignment: CDR1 MNHEY and CDR2 SVGAGI. Trimming took off 8 bases at V and 5 bases at J, with 13 bases between the two ends. The CDR3 here is CASGSMFDEQYF. In nucleotides, the CDR3 is TGTGCCAGCGGGAGCATGTTCGACGAGCAGTACTTC.

This clonotype was seen many times. V is TRBV6-1 and J is TRBJ1-5; D unresolved. The V end lost 3 bases, the J end lost 0 bases, and 12 bases lay between the germline ends. Germline CDR1 is MNHNS and CDR2 is SASEGT. CDR3 length equals 16 residues. CDR3 residues: CASSDRLHRSNQPQHF. CDR3 in DNA: TGTGCCAGCAGTGACAGACTACACCGTAGCAATCAGCCCCAGCATTTT.

This clonotype showed up many times. V is TRBV29-1 and J is TRBJ1-2; no clear D. CDR1 SQVTM and CDR2 ANQGSEA come from the germline V gene. Trimming left V 4 bases short and J 7 bases short, with 4 bases between. The CDR3 runs to 9 residues. This CDR3 is CSVVPGYTF. The CDR3 coding sequence is TGCAGCGTTGTACCTGGCTACACCTTC.

The table lists this clonotype with many counts. The chain links TRBV30 to TRBJ1-5; 8 bases are shared with TRBD1. There are 16 residues in the CDR3. Germline trimming cut 2 bases from V and 2 bases from J; bases unmatched to any gene: 8. CDR1 and CDR2 (germline): GTSNPN, SVGIG (reference sequence). This CDR3 reads CAWSRTGFSGNQPQHF. CDR3 bases: TGTGCCTGGAGTCGGACAGGGTTTTCTGGCAATCAGCCCCAGCATTTT.

This clonotype was found many times. J is TRBJ2-1 and V is TRBV20-1, with 7 nucleotides matching TRBD2. V trimming: 1 base; J trimming: 5 bases; junction bases outside the gene matches: 5. Germline values: CDR1 DFQATT, CDR2 SNEGSKA (reference sequence). The CDR3 contains 14 residues. The CDR3: CSARVAGVNNEQFF. CDR3 nucleotide sequence: TGCAGTGCTAGAGTTGCGGGAGTCAACAATGAGCAGTTCTTC.

This clonotype was seen ten or more times. V is TRBV20-1 and J is TRBJ2-7, with TRBD2 matching 12 bases. The CDR3 loop spans 13 amino acids. The J segment lost 4 bases and the V segment lost 5 bases, leaving 3 bases of the junction unmatched. CDR1 is DFQATT, CDR2 SNEGSKA, per germline (reference sequence). DNA of the CDR3: TGCAGTGCTTTACTAGCGGGGGGATACGAGCAGTACTTC. Translation gives CSALLAGGYEQYF.

This clonotype was counted ten times or more. This chain joins TRBV2 and TRBJ1-3, with D possibly TRBD1 on 6 matching bases. Germline V gives CDR1 SNHLY, CDR2 FYNNEI. Trimming removed 8 bases at V and 0 bases at J, with 14 bases between. The CDR3 extends over 15 amino acids. In DNA, the CDR3 is TGTGCCAGCGGAGGGGGGGTGGTCTCTGGAAACACCATATATTTT. Translated, it gives CASGGGVVSGNTIYF.

This clonotype was counted only a few times. One end of the junction is discordant with germline, which a read error may explain. V and J are TRBV12-3 or TRBV12-4 and TRBJ1-1; D ambiguous. The CDR3 has 14 amino acids. The CDR3 nucleotides read TGCGCCAGCGGCCTCCCGACTGGGAGCACTGAAGCTTTCTTT. Protein sequence: CASGLPTGSTEAFF.

This clonotype was observed at least ten times. The CDR3 is CASSINIGNTIYF. The CDR3 DNA sequence: TGTGCCAGCAGCATCAATATTGGAAACACCATATATTTT. The chain recombines TRBV7-9 with TRBJ1-3; D is unresolved. The CDR3 contains 13 residues. V was trimmed by 5 bases and J by 3 bases, leaving 8 bases between them. Germline CDR1 and CDR2: SEHNR and FQNEAQ (reference sequence).

This clonotype has at least ten counts. This chain uses TRBV11-2 with TRBJ2-2, with TRBD1 identical over 8 bases. J gave up 4 bases and V 6 bases, and 7 bases lay outside the gene matches. This CDR3 has 15 amino acids. Germline V gene data show CDR1 as SGHAT and CDR2 as FQNNGV. CDR3: CASRRPGGRTGELFF. The CDR3 nucleotides are TGTGCCAGCAGACGACCAGGGGGCCGCACCGGGGAGCTGTTTTTT.

This sequence joins TRBV4-2 and TRBJ2-3; tentatively, D is TRBD1 (5 bases). CDR1 and CDR2 from the germline V gene are LGHNA and YNFKEQ. V lost 4 bases and J lost 3, with 17 bases in between. This CDR3 has 16 residues. CDR3: CASSPGYQVGTDTQYF. CDR3 DNA: TGTGCCAGCAGCCCAGGGTATCAGGTTGGGACAGATACGCAGTATTTT.

At least ten counts were recorded for this clonotype. V gene TRBV28 combines with J gene TRBJ1-3, with a tentative D call TRBD1 (6 bases). Germline values: CDR1 MDHEN, CDR2 SYDVKM. The CDR3 totals 16 residues. Trimming removed 1 base at V and 0 bases at J, with 10 bases between. The CDR3 sequence: CASSLSDRLSGNTIYF. The DNA of the CDR3 is TGTGCCAGCAGTTTATCAGACAGGCTCTCTGGAAACACCATATATTTT.

This clonotype was seen only a few times. V usage is TRBV4-2 and J usage is TRBJ2-4; 7 nucleotides align to TRBD2. This CDR3 is 16 amino acids long. Losses at the gene ends were 5 bases for V and 0 bases for J; bases not matched to a gene: 7. Germline-derived CDR1 and CDR2 are LGHNA and YNFKEQ. The CDR3 nucleotides read TGTGCCAGCAGCAGAAGGGAGGGCGTAGCCAAAAACATTCAGTACTTC. This gives the protein CASSRREGVAKNIQYF.

The rearrangement joins TRBV11-2 to TRBJ2-5, with TRBD2 matching over 9 bases. J was trimmed by 9 bases and V by 0 bases; bases with no gene match: 8. Germline CDR1 SGHAT, CDR2 FQNNGV. This CDR3 comprises 15 residues. The CDR3 reads CASSLDNSGGGSQYF. DNA for the CDR3: TGTGCCAGCAGCTTAGATAATAGCGGGGGAGGGTCCCAGTACTTC. Variable domain in full (rest from reference TRBV11-2 and TRBJ2-5): EAGVAQSPRYKIIEKRQSVAFWCNPISGHATLYWYQQILGQGPKLLIQFQNNGVVDDSQLPKDRFSAERLKGVDSTLKIQPAKLEDSAVYLCASSLDNSGGGSQYFGPGTRLLVL.

This clonotype showed up many times. The rearrangement links TRBV2 to TRBJ1-1, with 7 bases matching TRBD1. The trim removed 6 bases at V and 3 bases at J, leaving 13 bases unmatched. CDR1 SNHLY and CDR2 FYNNEI come from the germline V gene. The CDR3 has 16 amino acids. CDR3 nucleotide sequence: TGTGCCAGCAGACCTTTGTCAGGGGGGAGAGACACTGAAGCTTTCTTT. The encoded protein is CASRPLSGGRDTEAFF.

This clonotype was seen repeatedly, ten times or more. CDR3 sequence reads: CSAKDSEAFF. The CDR3 DNA is TGCAGCGCAAAGGACAGTGAAGCTTTCTTT. The chain uses TRBV29-1 and TRBJ1-1; D perhaps matches TRBD1 (6 bases). Germline CDR1 is SQVTM and CDR2 is ANQGSEA. The CDR3 length is 10 residues. Trimming removed 7 bases at V and 7 bases at J, with 10 bases between. The complete variable domain, with remaining parts taken from reference TRBV29-1 and TRBJ1-1, reads SAVISQKPSRDICQRGTSLTIQCQVDSQVTMMFWYRQQPGQSLTLIATANQGSEATYESGFVIDKFPISRPNLTFSTLTVSNMSPEDSSIYLCSAKDSEAFFGQGTRLTVV.

The CDR3 here is CASSFGADTQYF. In nucleotides, the CDR3 is TGTGCCAGCAGTTTTGGGGCAGATACGCAGTATTTT. The J gene is TRBJ2-3, the V gene TRBV27, with no clear D. Trimming pared 3 bases from V and 4 bases from J, leaving 5 bases between. This CDR3 has 12 amino acids. The V gene's germline CDR1 is MNHEY and CDR2 SMNVEV (reference sequence).